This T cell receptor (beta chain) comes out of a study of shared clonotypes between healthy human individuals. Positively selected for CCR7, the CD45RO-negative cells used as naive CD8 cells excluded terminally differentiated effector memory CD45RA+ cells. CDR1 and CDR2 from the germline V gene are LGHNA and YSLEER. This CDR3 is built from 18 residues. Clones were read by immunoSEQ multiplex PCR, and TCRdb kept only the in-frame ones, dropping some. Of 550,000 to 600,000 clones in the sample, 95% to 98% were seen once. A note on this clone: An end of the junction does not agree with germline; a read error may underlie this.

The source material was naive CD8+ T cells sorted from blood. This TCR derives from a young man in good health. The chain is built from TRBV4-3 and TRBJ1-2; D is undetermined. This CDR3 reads CASSQDLLTDLILYGYTF. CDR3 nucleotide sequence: TGCGCCAGCAGTCAAGATCTCCTGACGGATCTTATACTCTATGGCTACACCTTC.